This paragraph covers one TCR beta chain sequence. In its sample, this clonotype was seen a few times. Its antigen is still unknown. One junction end disagrees with the germline gene, perhaps due to a read error. Libraries were made using PCR. Sequencer: HiSeq X Ten. The public reads were reprocessed in TCRdb via fastp at Q25 and MiXCR, keeping in-frame beta chains. Every entry covers one CDR3 protein and lists the most common genes and DNA from its rows. The sample has some 19,000 distinct CDR3 sequences on record, over 50% of them singletons. Clones ranked in the top ten supply roughly 29% of the sample. Donors were patients with localized lung adenocarcinoma, a subtype of non-small cell lung cancer. The samples were taken from the centers of localized lung adenocarcinomas. For TCR repertoire analysis, CD8+ T cells taken from tumor tissue were profiled apart from CD4+ T cells. Taken from the germline V gene, the CDR1 and CDR2 loops are ENHRY and SYGVKD. The CDR3 holds 13 amino acids from the cysteine to the phenylalanine. The DNA shown is the 39-base CDR3, in frame from base 1.

The sample belongs to a study of CD4 and CD8 cells across lung adenocarcinoma regions (dated by TCRdb to between 2018 and 2020). Concerning the study at large: To look at intratumor heterogeneity in the T cell receptor repertoire, the study compared tumor centers against tumor margins.

The sequence is built from TRBV10-3 and TRBJ2-3; TRBD2 matches 8 bases in the middle. This sequence was found in a female donor with lung adenocarcinoma. The CD4 and CD8 labels of this study may be unreliable. The sequenced sample was CD8+ T cells from the center of a lung tumor. The cell subset or site label, as the study defines it: tumor center region. The CDR3 region has the sequence CAVLRGVTETQYF. The nucleotides read TGTGCGGTGTTGCGGGGGGTCACAGAGACGCAGTACTTT.